The 22 T cell receptor beta chains below all came from one sample that was sequenced in a study of shared clonotypes between healthy human individuals. Clones were sequenced by immunoSEQ multiplex PCR, and TCRdb holds only the in-frame ones, with some missing. This sample has around 1.9 million clones, with 93% found just once. Naive CD8 cells lacked CD45RO, underwent positive selection for CCR7 and left out terminally differentiated effector memory CD45RA+ cells. Sample: naive CD8+ T cells from PBMCs. These receptors were obtained from a man between 18 and 29 years old in good health. Some clones in this sample may be carry-over from other donors' samples.

This chain connects TRBV27 to TRBJ1-5; no clear D. Per germline, CDR1 MNHEY and CDR2 SMNVEV (reference sequence). Trimming cost V 5 bases and J 4 bases, with 15 bases left between them. The CDR3 has 15 amino acids. The DNA for the CDR3 is TGTGCCAGCAGTGCGGTGTCGTGGACGAATCAGCCCCAGCATTTT. Translating gives CASSAVSWTNQPQHF.

The gene calls are TRBV5-8 and TRBJ1-5, with D possibly matching TRBD1 (5 bases). Germline V CDR1 and CDR2: SGHTS, YDEGEE. Trimming removed 6 bases from V and 1 base from J, with 20 bases in between. This CDR3 is 17 amino acids long. CDR3 region: CASKERGGALSNQPQHF. The CDR3 DNA reads TGTGCCAGCAAGGAGAGGGGCGGGGCTCTAAGCAATCAGCCCCAGCATTTT.

The chain is built from TRBV2 and TRBJ2-5; possible D gene TRBD1, 6 bases. Trimming removed 8 bases from V and 4 bases from J, with 23 bases in between. CDR1 SNHLY and CDR2 FYNNEI come from the germline V gene. This CDR3 has 16 amino acids. The CDR3 reads CASAPAVWQGRETQYF. The CDR3 region has the DNA TGTGCCAGCGCACCGGCCGTGTGGCAGGGGAGAGAGACCCAGTACTTC.

As to this clone: This specimen includes other DNA sequences encoding the same CDR3. The chain uses TRBV7-9 and TRBJ2-6, with D hard to call. Germline assignment: CDR1 SEHNR and CDR2 FQNEAQ (reference sequence). Trimming left V 1 base short and J 0 bases short, with 4 bases between. This CDR3 is 15 amino acids long. CDR3 DNA: TGTGCCAGCAGCTTAGTTGTCTCTGGGGCCAACGTCCTGACTTTC. Its translation: CASSLVVSGANVLTF.

The J gene is TRBJ2-1, the V gene TRBV6-4, with TRBD2 matching over 7 bases. This CDR3 comprises 13 residues. V gave up 1 base and J gave up 7 bases; unmatched junction bases: 1. CDR1 MRHNA and CDR2 SNTAGT come from the germline V gene. CDR3 coding DNA: TGTGCCAGCAGTGACTGGGGGGGGAATGAGCAGTTCTTC. This sequence encodes CASSDWGGNEQFF.

This rearrangement joins TRBV6-1 to TRBJ1-2, with a weak D call TRBD1 (6 bases). V was pared by 6 bases and J by 4 bases, with 9 bases between. Germline V CDR1 and CDR2: MNHNS, SASEGT. The CDR3 sequence is 12 residues long. The chain's CDR3 is CASSLGGYGYTF. The CDR3 DNA is TGTGCCAGCAGCCTAGGGGGCTATGGCTACACCTTC.

This chain joins TRBV19 and TRBJ2-5; the match to TRBD2 covers 8 bases. V trimming: 9 bases; J trimming: 4 bases; junction bases outside the gene matches: 4. This CDR3 is 12 amino acids long. Germline CDR1 and CDR2: LNHDA and SQIVND (reference sequence). This CDR3 is CARTGGGETQYF. In DNA, the CDR3 is TGTGCCAGAACCGGGGGGGGAGAGACCCAGTACTTC. The whole variable domain, filled in from reference TRBV19 and TRBJ2-5, reads DGGITQSPKYLFRKEGQNVTLSCEQNLNHDAMYWYRQDPGQGLRLIYYSQIVNDFQKGDIAEGYSVSREKKESFPLTVTSAQKNPTAFYLCARTGGGETQYFGPGTRLLVL.

This clone appeared a single time. The chain couples TRBV29-1 to TRBJ2-2; 12 bases fit TRBD2. In germline, CDR1 is SQVTM, CDR2 ANQGSEA. The length of the CDR3 is 17 residues. V lost 3 bases and J lost 7; bases outside the gene matches: 12. Here the CDR3 reads CSVEGHSGTSGFGELFF. CDR3 DNA: TGCAGCGTTGAGGGACACTCCGGGACTAGCGGGTTCGGGGAGCTGTTTTTT.

This sequence joins TRBV7-2 and TRBJ2-7; D call uncertain. This CDR3 is 12 amino acids long. V was pared by 5 bases and J by 5 bases, with 10 bases between. Looked up from germline, CDR1 is SGHTA and CDR2 is FQGNSA. In nucleotides, the CDR3 is TGTGCCAGCAGCACTATAAGGGACGAGCAGTACTTC. Its protein is CASSTIRDEQYF.

Notes on this clone: Additional DNA sequences in this sample encode the identical CDR3. The chain is built from TRBV7-9 and TRBJ1-1, with D possibly TRBD1 on 6 matching bases. The germline V gene encodes CDR1 SEHNR and CDR2 FQNEAQ (reference sequence). The CDR3 contains 12 residues. The germline V and J ends were trimmed by 5 bases and 5 bases, with 9 bases remaining between them. The CDR3 is CASSLRGTEAFF. The DNA for the CDR3 is TGTGCCAGCAGCCTTAGGGGGACTGAAGCTTTCTTT.

As DNA, the CDR3 is TGTGCCAGCAGCCCCAGGACTATTCCAGGAGATACGCAGTATTTT. Translated, it gives CASSPRTIPGDTQYF. This chain connects TRBV7-9 to TRBJ2-3; possible D gene TRBD2, 6 bases. Germline lookup yields CDR1 SEHNR and CDR2 FQNEAQ (reference sequence). This CDR3 spans 15 amino acids. Trimming stripped 5 bases from V and 5 bases from J, with 17 bases between.

V usage is TRBV28 and J usage is TRBJ2-5, with D uncertain. Trimming pared 6 bases from V and 5 bases from J, leaving 13 bases between. The CDR3 length is 13 residues. CDR1 is MDHEN and CDR2 is SYDVKM in the germline V gene. The CDR3 here is CASSPHRRETQYF. CDR3 in DNA: TGTGCCAGCAGCCCTCATAGGCGGGAGACCCAGTACTTC.

As regards this clone: The sample has other DNA sequences that encode this CDR3 too. The chain carries TRBV27 and TRBJ2-7, with no clear D. This CDR3 comprises 13 residues. Looked up from germline, CDR1 is MNHEY and CDR2 is SMNVEV (reference sequence). V was pared by 5 bases and J by 2 bases, with 10 bases between. CDR3 DNA sequence: TGTGCCAGCAGTCTCGGACGACCCTACGAGCAGTACTTC. Translated, it gives CASSLGRPYEQYF.

The chain couples TRBV14 to TRBJ2-1, with 10 nucleotides matching TRBD1. This CDR3 comprises 15 residues. The J segment lost 6 bases and the V segment lost 5 bases, leaving 7 bases of the junction unmatched. Germline lookup yields CDR1 SGHDN and CDR2 FVKESK. The CDR3 DNA reads as TGTGCCAGCAGCAAACCGGGACAGGGGATCAATGAGCAGTTCTTC. This encodes CASSKPGQGINEQFF.

As concerns this clone: The junction and the germline gene differ at one end; a read error may be behind it. The J gene is TRBJ2-7, the V gene TRBV27; possibly TRBD1 or TRBD2 for D (7 bases each). Germline loops: CDR1 MNHEY, CDR2 SMNVEV (reference sequence). The CDR3 covers 15 residues. The CDR3 DNA reads as TGTGCCAGCAGTTTCCGACAGGGATGGGACTACGAACAGTACTTC. Its protein is CASSFRQGWDYEQYF.

V and J are TRBV15 and TRBJ2-7; possibly TRBD1 for D (7 bases). Germline CDR1 and CDR2: LNHNV and YYDKDF (reference sequence). There are 15 residues in the CDR3. V lost 5 bases and J lost 2, with 16 bases in between. In DNA, the CDR3 is TGTGCCACCAGCGGACTATCAGGGGGAGCCTACGAGCAGTACTTC. It specifies CATSGLSGGAYEQYF. Filled out from reference TRBV15 and TRBJ2-7, the complete variable domain reads DAMVIQNPRYQVTQFGKPVTLSCSQTLNHNVMYWYQQKSSQAPKLLFHYYDKDFNNEADTPDNFQSRRPNTSFCFLDIRSPGLGDTAMYLCATSGLSGGAYEQYFGPGTRLTVT.

The gene calls are TRBV6-1 and TRBJ2-7; D remains unclear. The length of the CDR3 is 11 residues. Per germline, CDR1 MNHNS and CDR2 SASEGT. Between the trimmed V and J ends, which lost 6 bases and 12 bases, there was a span of 15 bases. DNA of the CDR3: TGTGCCAGCAGGTCCCCCCCCCAGTGGTACTTC. This encodes CASRSPPQWYF.

The genes are TRBV18 and TRBJ1-2, with D possibly being TRBD1 (6 bases). There are 15 residues in the CDR3. The V gene lost 3 bases and the J gene lost 0 bases, with 11 bases spanning the gap. CDR1 and CDR2 (germline): KGHSH, LQKENI. DNA for the CDR3: TGTGCCAGCTCACCTGGACAGTCGACTAACTATGGCTACACCTTC. The encoded protein is CASSPGQSTNYGYTF.

The V gene is TRBV12-5, the J gene TRBJ2-7; D might be TRBD2 (5 bases). V lost 6 bases, J lost 3 bases, and 9 bases lay in between. The CDR3 contains 12 residues. CDR1 LGHNT and CDR2 FRNRAP come from the germline V gene. In DNA form, the CDR3 reads TGTGCTAGTGGGGACTCTAACTACGAGCAGTACTTC. It specifies CASGDSNYEQYF.

This chain uses TRBV29-1 with TRBJ2-7, with TRBD2 matching 8 bases. Trimming cost V 6 bases and J 5 bases; bases outside gene matches: 15. Germline V gene sequence: CDR1 SQVTM, CDR2 ANQGSEA. The CDR3 consists of 15 residues. CDR3 sequence reads: CSVVKSGTSDDEQYF. DNA for the CDR3: TGCAGCGTCGTGAAATCCGGGACTAGTGACGACGAGCAGTACTTC.

Regarding this clone: Other DNA sequences in the same sample also yield this CDR3. The V call is TRBV6-5, the J call TRBJ1-5, with 7 bases matching TRBD1. J gave up 0 bases and V 4 bases, and 3 bases lay outside the gene matches. The germline V gene encodes CDR1 MNHEY and CDR2 SVGAGI. This CDR3 comprises 15 residues. The CDR3 loop reads CASSSTGNSNQPQHF. CDR3 bases: TGTGCCAGCAGTTCGACAGGGAATAGCAATCAGCCCCAGCATTTT.

The CDR3 spells CASTGTSGYNEQFF. As DNA, the CDR3 is TGTGCCAGCACGGGGACTAGCGGATACAATGAGCAGTTCTTC. The V gene is TRBV6-1, the J gene TRBJ2-1; 11 nucleotides line up with TRBD2. There are 14 residues in the CDR3. V lost 7 bases, J lost 4 bases, and 3 bases stayed unmatched. Germline CDR1 and CDR2: MNHNS and SASEGT.